The clone carrying this T cell receptor beta chain was seen more than once but under ten times. Its matching antigen is unknown. The data stem from a study of cytomegalovirus exposure and HLA in healthy donors. Study-level points and caveats: The only immune exposure information that was available was CMV serostatus. In a later analysis, a missense DCLRE1C variant was linked to TCR beta V- and J-gene trimming. Cytomegalovirus-associated status was assigned to about 150 TCR beta chains.

60 Vbeta and 13 Jbeta primers were used in PCR. Sequencing was performed with immunoSEQ multiplex PCR; in TCRdb, only in-frame clones are kept and a portion is missing. In the table there are fewer than 150,000 clones, 80% of which are singletons. This clonotype originated in a male donor in good health and CMV-seronegative. The sample comprised PBMCs.

The CDR3 region has the DNA TGTGCCAGCAGCGTAGCTCCTGGCGGGGGTGATACGCAGTATTTT. It codes for CASSVAPGGGDTQYF. This chain uses TRBV9 with TRBJ2-3; TRBD2 matches 7 bases. V lost 0 bases, J lost 6 bases, and 7 bases stayed unmatched. In germline, CDR1 is SGDLS, CDR2 YYNGEE. The CDR3 runs 15 residues.